This T cell receptor gamma chain was profiled in a study of gamma-delta T cells after stem cell transplantation. As concerns this clone: A much larger clone differs from this one at a single base, so this may be a read error.

The CDR3 contains 18 residues. CDR1 is GITISATS, CDR2 ISYDGTV, per germline (reference sequence). TCRdb re-called clones from the RT-PCR reads via CATT. The sample has under 600 gamma-chain clones; about 20% are singletons. V usage is TRGV9 and J usage is TRGJP. Here the J gene was assigned by germline matching of the DNA, as TCRdb has none. Sequenced sample: gamma-delta T cells. This clonotype originated in a human donor. It is not recorded whose cells these are; they may come from a transplant donor. CDR3 coding DNA: TGTGCCTTGCGGGAGGTGCTGCGCCAAGAGTTGGGCAAAAAAATCAAGGTATTT. Amino acids: CALREVLRQELGKKIKVF.